The 12 T cell receptor beta chains in this list originate from one sample, sequenced in a study of synovial regulatory T cells in juvenile arthritis. The protocol was immunoSEQ multiplex PCR, while the TCRdb copy is restricted to in-frame clones and leaves out a portion. This table holds approximately 9,600 clones. The sequenced sample consisted of Treg cells from blood. Subset meaning: remaining (HLA-DR-negative) circulating blood Treg cells. The receptor set was obtained from a donor between 2 and 35 years old with juvenile idiopathic arthritis.

The rearrangement uses TRBV7-2 and TRBJ2-7. CDR1 is SGHTA and CDR2 is FQGNSA in the germline V gene. The CDR3 sequence is 15 residues long. This entry has no DNA. The CDR3 protein is CASSLVVPPLDEQYF.

The V and J genes are TRBV7-9 and TRBJ1-1; the TCRdb D gene call, TRBD1, has no DNA to confirm it. Germline values: CDR1 SEHNR, CDR2 FQNEAQ (reference sequence). The CDR3 covers 13 residues. No DNA accompanies this entry. CDR3 amino acids: CASSFDRAAEAFF.

The gene calls are TRBV6-5 and TRBJ2-1; checking the TCRdb D call of TRBD2 is not possible without DNA. The CDR3 loop spans 16 amino acids. No DNA sequence is on record. Germline CDR1 MNHEY, CDR2 SVGAGI. The CDR3 loop reads CASSYATSGTTNEQFF.

The chain combines TRBV19 with TRBJ1-1. This CDR3 has 14 residues. The record lacks a DNA sequence. Germline loops: CDR1 LNHDA, CDR2 SQIVND (reference sequence). Here the CDR3 reads CASSINAGRTEAFF.

J is TRBJ2-7 and V is TRBV4-3; TCRdb's D gene call, TRBD1, goes unchecked for lack of DNA. Germline-derived CDR1 and CDR2 are LGHNA and YSLEER. The CDR3 covers 15 residues. The DNA is not on file. The CDR3 spells CASSQGFTAHYEQYF.

V usage is TRBV10-3 and J usage is TRBJ1-1; as DNA is missing, the TRBD1 call by TCRdb cannot be tested. This CDR3 has 13 residues. No DNA is given. From germline, CDR1 is ENHRY and CDR2 SYGVKD. CDR3 in amino acids: CAIRGQWRDEAFF.

The rearrangement uses TRBV6-5 and TRBJ2-7; checking the TCRdb D call of TRBD2 is not possible without DNA. This CDR3 region has 13 residues. There is no recorded DNA. Germline loops: CDR1 MNHEY, CDR2 SVGAGI. This CDR3 reads CATGGSGSYEQYF.

V usage is TRBV6-6 and J usage is TRBJ2-7; the D call from TCRdb, TRBD2, cannot be confirmed without DNA. The CDR3 is 14 residues long. Only the protein is on record. Per the germline V gene, CDR1 is MNHNY and CDR2 is SVGAGI (reference sequence). CDR3 sequence reads: CASSPTLVNYEQYF.

The chain recombines TRBV9 with TRBJ1-2. This CDR3 is 12 amino acids long. A DNA sequence was not provided. The germline V gene encodes CDR1 SGDLS and CDR2 YYNGEE. CDR3 in amino acids: CASSGNNYGYTF. Based on the CDR3 plus reference TRBV9 and TRBJ1-2, the full variable domain is DSGVTQTPKHLITATGQRVTLRCSPRSGDLSVYWYQQSLDQGLQFLIQYYNGEERAKGNILERFSAQQFPDLHSELNLSSLELGDSALYFCASSGNNYGYTFGSGTRLTVV.

The chain couples TRBV5-6 to TRBJ2-1. The CDR3 length is 16 residues. Only the protein is on record. Germline CDR1 reads SGHDT; CDR2 reads YYEEEE. CDR3 protein: CASSVYGGPESNEQFF.

The chain couples TRBV15 to TRBJ2-1. The germline CDR1 and CDR2 sequences are LNHNV and YYDKDF (reference sequence). The CDR3 consists of 14 residues. No DNA accompanies this entry. This chain's CDR3 is CATSRLGVGPEQFF.

This chain uses TRBV6-6 with TRBJ1-1. In germline, CDR1 is MNHNY, CDR2 SVGAGI (reference sequence). The CDR3 contains 14 residues. The DNA sequence is not available. The CDR3 region is CASSGRGMNTEAFF.